One sample yielded the 4 T cell receptor delta chains listed below, sequenced in a study of Vδ1+ human thymocytes. Study-wide points: Highly polyclonal TRG and TRD repertoires with Gaussian CDR3 length distributions appeared in thymus.

Extracted RNA was reverse transcribed into cDNA. The CDR3 regions were amplified by multiplex PCR from V-gene primers to a constant-region primer. TCRdb re-called clones from the multiplex PCR reads via CATT. The sample records under 30,000 delta-chain clones, roughly 6.7% being singletons. Their specific antigens are unknown. The sequencing sample was made of Vdelta1+ gamma-delta thymocytes from the thymus. The subset was: FACS-sorted CD3+ TCRalphabeta- TCRVdelta1+ TCRVdelta2- thymocytes. The receptors stem from a girl in the first two years of life who had congenital heart surgery.

This clone has more than one count but fewer than ten. The chain uses TRDV1 and TRDJ1; TRDD3 is a possible D gene (5 bases). CDR1 is TSWWSYY, CDR2 QGS, per germline. This CDR3 has 22 amino acids. Deletions cut 2 bases from V and 0 bases from J, with 31 bases between. This CDR3 reads CALGEFGVELLLTYYYTDKLIF. CDR3 bases: TGTGCTCTTGGGGAATTTGGGGTCGAGCTGCTGCTTACGTACTACTACACCGATAAACTCATCTTT.

This clone has only a few counts. The chain joins TRDV1 to TRDJ1; 7 bases fit TRDD3. Germline values: CDR1 TSWWSYY, CDR2 QGS. The CDR3 covers 15 residues. The V segment lost 1 base and the J segment 7 bases; nucleotides outside the gene matches: 9. The CDR3 sequence: CALGERPLGIGKLIF. The CDR3 coding sequence is TGTGCTCTTGGGGAACGTCCGTTGGGGATAGGTAAACTCATCTTT.

Only a few counts were recorded for this clone. This chain links TRDV2 with TRDJ1; TRDD3 aligns across 8 bases. CDR1 is GEAIGNYY, CDR2 EKD, per germline. CDR3 length: 16 residues. J gave up 4 bases and V 1 base, and 10 bases lay outside the gene matches. CDR3 bases: TGTGCCTGTGACACGCCGGGGGATAGGGAGAACGATAAACTCATCTTT. Residues: CACDTPGDRENDKLIF.

The rearrangement joins TRDV1 to TRDJ1; TRDD3 matches at 13 bases. J lost 1 base, V lost 7 bases, and 21 bases had no gene match. Germline CDR1 and CDR2: TSWWSYY and QGS. The CDR3 runs 21 residues. CDR3 in amino acids: CALVGPLRGPYWGIRTDKLIF. The CDR3 DNA is TGTGCTCTTGTGGGGCCACTACGGGGCCCGTACTGGGGGATACGCACCGATAAACTCATCTTT.